Listed below are T cell receptor beta chains from one sample, sequenced in a study of T cells in Graves' hyperthyroidism and ophthalmopathy. TCRdb ran MiXCR on the multiplex PCR reads and lists one entry per CDR3 protein. The sample holds hundreds of thousands of distinct CDR3 sequences, around 22% seen once. Sample: blood. These receptors were taken from a woman in her 30s with Graves' ophthalmopathy. Both conserved end residues are trimmed from each CDR3.

v_gene	j_gene	CDR3aa
TRBV11-1	TRBJ2-5	ASSVTGSQETQY
TRBV6-2/TRBV6-3	TRBJ1-5	ASSYTPGQEPYSNQPQH
TRBV6-2/TRBV6-3	TRBJ2-7	ASSDPGLTYEQY
TRBV20-1	TRBJ1-5	SARPDRLEYSNQPQH
TRBV10-3	TRBJ1-1	AIRAVSNTEAF
TRBV6-1	TRBJ1-5	ASRRGHNSNQPQH
TRBV7-8	TRBJ1-2	ASSPKPRSGYGYT
TRBV11-2	TRBJ2-2	ASTYDLPGNAGELF
TRBV20-1	TRBJ1-2	SARNPSNVD
TRBV28	TRBJ2-5	ASSLGAAIQETQY
TRBV20-1	TRBJ2-7	SARAGREQY
TRBV24-1	TRBJ1-2	ATSDLGDVDRT
TRBV18	TRBJ2-7	ASSPGVRYEQY
TRBV5-1	TRBJ1-5	ASSLDSNQPQH
TRBV2	TRBJ2-3	ASSEFTSGGGTDTQY
TRBV12-5	TRBJ2-5	ASGLDRDGEETQY
TRBV12-3/TRBV12-4	TRBJ2-2	ASVRQGATGELF
TRBV2	TRBJ1-1	ASSAPGATEAF
TRBV7-8	TRBJ1-2	ASSLDRGSSYGYT
TRBV27	TRBJ2-7	ASSLPDSPYEQY
TRBV20-1	TRBJ2-5	SARVAGGRTQY
TRBV5-1	TRBJ1-1	ASRETPDTEAF
TRBV7-9	TRBJ1-2	ASSLGGVSYGYT
TRBV5-1	TRBJ1-1	ASSQDRNAMNTEAF
TRBV7-8	TRBJ2-2	ASSAYRDTNTGELF
TRBV2	TRBJ2-5	ASSLGQGDHRETQY
TRBV28	TRBJ1-2	ASSLHGQTNGYT
TRBV6-4	TRBJ1-2	ASSGSGTGSGCGYT
TRBV6-1	TRBJ2-2	ASSEDRNTGELF
TRBV3-1	TRBJ1-2	ASSQEETGLDGYT
TRBV6-2/TRBV6-3	TRBJ2-5	ASTPGWTEETQY
TRBV30	TRBJ2-7	AWSLEGPAYEQY
TRBV6-1	TRBJ1-1	ASSDTTTEAF
TRBV12-3/TRBV12-4	TRBJ1-1	ASSLAYGRRGTEAF
TRBV5-1	TRBJ2-2	ASSPGGAFTGELF
TRBV27	TRBJ2-7	ASSSLDRTYEQY
TRBV7-8	TRBJ1-1	ASSLEGASMNTEAF
TRBV5-1	TRBJ1-1	ASSLVGGRRTEAF
TRBV2	TRBJ1-1	ASSEATDNTEAF
TRBV12-5	TRBJ1-1	ASGTTQMGTEAF
TRBV6-2/TRBV6-3	TRBJ1-1	ASSRPGITGDTEAF
TRBV20-1	TRBJ2-7	SARSPGPSDEQY
TRBV15	TRBJ2-7	ATSRLKAYEQY
TRBV11-2	TRBJ1-5	ASSLFGQGAGQPQH
TRBV29-1	TRBJ2-7	SVESGTGLNEQY
TRBV28	TRBJ2-7	ASSTGQFSYEQY
TRBV18	TRBJ1-3	ASSPRWESSGNTIY
TRBV6-2/TRBV6-3	TRBJ2-7	ASSQTQYDQY
TRBV28	TRBJ2-7	ASKFSPGVGGGYEQY
TRBV12-3/TRBV12-4	TRBJ2-4	ASSPPAGDIQY
TRBV29-1	TRBJ1-2	SVRQGAGGYT
TRBV19	TRBJ1-3	ASTARDRKPTIY
TRBV30	TRBJ2-7	AWTGQGAYEQY
TRBV9	TRBJ1-2	ASSVTAQEGLNGYT
TRBV11-2	TRBJ1-2	ASSPALTTGEGGYT